The 2 T cell receptor beta chains below all came from one sample that was sequenced in a study of CD8 T cells in Susac syndrome. The authors reverse transcribed about 0.5 to 1 ug RNA with random hexamers. MiXCR, applied by TCRdb to the immunoSEQ multiplex PCR reads, yields one record per CDR3 protein. The sample consists of 65,000 to 90,000 distinct CDR3 sequences, roughly 94% of them appearing once. Material for sequencing was CD8+ T cells from PBMCs. These receptors were taken from a human donor with multiple sclerosis.

The CDR3 DNA reads TGTGCCAGCAGCAGGGCGGGACCTTTTACCGGGGAGCTGTTTTTT. Protein: CASSRAGPFTGELFF. The J gene is TRBJ2-2, the V gene TRBV12-3 or TRBV12-4; perhaps TRBD2 as D (6 bases). With 6 bases removed from V and 5 bases from J, the gap between germline ends came to 16 bases. The CDR3 length is 15 residues.

The J gene is TRBJ2-7, the V gene TRBV7-9, with no clear D. Trimming cost V 2 bases and J 4 bases, with 9 bases left between them. The V gene's germline CDR1 is SEHNR and CDR2 FQNEAQ (reference sequence). The CDR3 totals 13 residues. CDR3 residues: CASSLPSGYEQYF. The DNA of the CDR3 is TGTGCCAGCAGCTTACCCTCCGGGTACGAGCAGTACTTC. The complete variable domain, with remaining parts taken from reference TRBV7-9 and TRBJ2-7, reads DTGVSQNPRHKITKRGQNVTFRCDPISEHNRLYWYRQTLGQGPEFLTYFQNEAQLEKSRLLSDRFSAERPKGSFSTLEIQRTEQGDSAMYLCASSLPSGYEQYFGPGTRLTVT.